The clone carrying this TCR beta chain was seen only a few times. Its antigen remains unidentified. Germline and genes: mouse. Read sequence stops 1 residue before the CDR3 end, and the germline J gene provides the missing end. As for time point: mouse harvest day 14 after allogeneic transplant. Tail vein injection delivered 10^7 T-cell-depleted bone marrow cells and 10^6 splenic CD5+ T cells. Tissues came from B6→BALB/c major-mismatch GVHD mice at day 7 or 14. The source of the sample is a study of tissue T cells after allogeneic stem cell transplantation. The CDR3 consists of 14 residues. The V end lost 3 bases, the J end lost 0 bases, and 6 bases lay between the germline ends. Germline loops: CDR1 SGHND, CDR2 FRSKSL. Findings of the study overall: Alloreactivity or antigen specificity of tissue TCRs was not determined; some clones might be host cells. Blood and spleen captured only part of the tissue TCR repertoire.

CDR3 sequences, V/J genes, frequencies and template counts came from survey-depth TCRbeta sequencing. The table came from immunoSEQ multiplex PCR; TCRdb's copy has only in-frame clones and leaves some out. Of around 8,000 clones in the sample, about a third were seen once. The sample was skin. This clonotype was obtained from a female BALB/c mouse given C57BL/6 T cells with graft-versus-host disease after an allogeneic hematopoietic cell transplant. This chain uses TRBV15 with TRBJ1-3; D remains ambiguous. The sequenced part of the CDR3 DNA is TGTGCCAGCAGTTTCCCCGGTTCTGGAAATACGCTCTAT. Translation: CASSFPGSGNTLY. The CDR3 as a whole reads CASSFPGSGNTLYF.